Listed below are T cell receptor beta chains from one sample, sequenced in a study of T-cell reconstitution after alpha-beta-depleted transplantation in children. One entry per CDR3 protein, called by TCRdb with MiXCR from the PCR reads. The data hold just under 550,000 distinct CDR3 sequences, with around 17% observed a single time. The specimen was PBMCs from the stem cell graft donor, collected from the stem cell graft. These receptors were obtained from a human donor who donated a stem cell graft to a child with acute lymphoblastic leukemia. Each CDR3 is given with its conserved first and last residue. A D gene is named only where the DNA matches it firmly. Clone size is given for some rows only: seen once, a few or many times, or a class if the clone is expanded.

d_gene	v_gene	abundance	j_gene	len	CDR3nt	CDR3aa
TRBD1	TRBV5-6	few	TRBJ2-3	16	TGTGCCAGCAGCTTCGCCGGGACAGGTTTCACAGATACGCAGTATTTT	CASSFAGTGFTDTQYF
-	TRBV5-1	few	TRBJ2-1	16	TGCGCCAGCAGCTTGGAAGGCAGTTGGGGGTCCAATGAGCAGTTCTTC	CASSLEGSWGSNEQFF
-	TRBV12-3/TRBV12-4	-	TRBJ1-3	15	TGTGCCAGCAGTCCCGGACGGCGGCTAAGGAACACCATATATTTT	CASSPGRRLRNTIYF
-	TRBV10-3	few	TRBJ2-1	15	TGTGCCATCAGTACGGAGCAGGGTCTGGGGAATGAGCAGTTCTTC	CAISTEQGLGNEQFF
-	TRBV15	few	TRBJ1-2	12	TGTGCCACCAGCAGAGACAACACTGGCTACACCTTC	CATSRDNTGYTF
TRBD2	TRBV12-3/TRBV12-4	-	TRBJ2-7	13	TGTGCCAGCAGTTCCGAGACTAGCATCGAGCAGTACTTC	CASSSETSIEQYF
-	TRBV20-1	-	TRBJ2-7	13	TGCAGTGCTAGAGCCAGCGAGAACTACGAGCAGTACTTC	CSARASENYEQYF
-	TRBV12-3/TRBV12-4	-	TRBJ1-2	13	TGTGCCAGCAGTTCCGACGGATTCTATGGCTACACCTTC	CASSSDGFYGYTF
TRBD1	TRBV10-3	many	TRBJ2-7	13	TGTGCCATCAGTACAGGGGGCATCGACGAGCAGTACTTC	CAISTGGIDEQYF
-	TRBV29-1	-	TRBJ1-1	11	TGCAGCGTGAAAGGACTTGGGCTTGCTTTCTTT	CSVKGLGLAFF
TRBD2	TRBV6-4	many	TRBJ2-1	15	TGTGCCAGCAGTGACGAAGCGGGAGGGTCAGATGAGCAGTTCTTC	CASSDEAGGSDEQFF
-	TRBV12-3/TRBV12-4	-	TRBJ1-4	12	TGTGCCAGCAGTTTGGGTAATGAAAAACTGTTTTTT	CASSLGNEKLFF
TRBD1	TRBV13	many	TRBJ2-5	13	TGTGCCAGCAGCTTCGGACAGGGAGAGACCCAGTACTTC	CASSFGQGETQYF
TRBD2	TRBV19	few	TRBJ2-1	14	TGTGCCAGTAGTATACTAGCGGGAGCCAATGAGCAGTTCTTC	CASSILAGANEQFF
-	TRBV20-1	few	TRBJ2-7	12	TGCAGTGCACAAGGTTATACCTACGAGCAGTACTTC	CSAQGYTYEQYF
TRBD1	TRBV7-9	few	TRBJ1-2	13	TGTGCCAGCAGCTCTGGGACAGCCTATGGCTACACCTTC	CASSSGTAYGYTF
-	TRBV6-5	-	TRBJ2-1	12	TGTGCCAGCATCACGTTCCGCGGTGAGCAGTTCTTC	CASITFRGEQFF
-	TRBV12-3/TRBV12-4	-	TRBJ2-7	13	TGTGCCAGCATGGGGGACACCCTCTACGAGCAGTACTTC	CASMGDTLYEQYF
-	TRBV5-1	few	TRBJ2-7	16	TGCGCCAGCAGCTTGGCCTCGGGCAGGCCTCCCTACGAGCAGTACTTC	CASSLASGRPPYEQYF
TRBD1	TRBV12-3/TRBV12-4	few	TRBJ2-1	15	TGTGCCAGCAGTTTCCAAGGGGGCGGGTACAATGAGCAGTTCTTC	CASSFQGGGYNEQFF
-	TRBV19	few	TRBJ1-5	15	TGTGCCAGTAGTATATCGGGGGATAGCAATCAGCCCCAGCATTTT	CASSISGDSNQPQHF
TRBD1	TRBV4-2	few	TRBJ2-5	15	TGTGCCAGCAGCCAAGATACCCAGGGGGCAGAGACCCAGTACTTC	CASSQDTQGAETQYF
TRBD1	TRBV11-2	few	TRBJ2-7	16	TGTGCCAGCACCCGATCGGGCACAGGGGCAACCTACGAGCAGTACTTC	CASTRSGTGATYEQYF
TRBD1	TRBV20-1	few	TRBJ1-4	15	TGCAGTGCTAGGGGACAGGGGGGTGAAGATGAAAAACTGTTTTTT	CSARGQGGEDEKLFF
TRBD2	TRBV5-6	few	TRBJ2-5	16	TGTGCCAGCAGCTTGGCCAAGGGACTACCTGGAGAGACCCAGTACTTC	CASSLAKGLPGETQYF
-	TRBV2	-	TRBJ2-7	13	TGTGCCGGGACTCGGACACTCTCCTACGAGCAGTACTTC	CAGTRTLSYEQYF
-	TRBV5-5	-	TRBJ1-1	15	TGTGCCAGCAGCTTGTGGGGACCCATGAACACTGAAGCTTTCTTT	CASSLWGPMNTEAFF
TRBD2	TRBV7-3	few	TRBJ2-1	15	TGTGCCAGCAGCCCGACTAGCGGGAGTTCCCATGAGCAGTTCTTC	CASSPTSGSSHEQFF
TRBD2	TRBV14	-	TRBJ2-1	18	TGTGCCAGCAGCCAGACTACTAGCGGGAGGTATAAGGGCAATGAGCAGTTCTTC	CASSQTTSGRYKGNEQFF
-	TRBV10-3	many	TRBJ2-3	15	TGTGCCATCAGTGAGGGAGGGGGCCGCACAGATACGCAGTATTTT	CAISEGGGRTDTQYF
-	TRBV3-1	-	TRBJ1-2	13	TGTGCCAGCAGTGCCGGACAGACCTATGGCTACACCTTC	CASSAGQTYGYTF
-	TRBV24-1	few	TRBJ2-2	15	TGTGCCACCAGTGATACGGCCTCGAACACCGGGGAGCTGTTTTTT	CATSDTASNTGELFF
TRBD1	TRBV5-1	-	TRBJ2-7	14	TGCGCCAGCAGCTCGGGACAGGGGGCCTCCGAGCAGTACTTC	CASSSGQGASEQYF
-	TRBV6-1	few	TRBJ1-6	15	TGTGCCAGCAGGCGAGTGACAGGTGGAGATTCACCCCTCCACTTT	CASRRVTGGDSPLHF
-	TRBV5-1	-	TRBJ1-1	14	TGCGCCAGCAGCTTGGATCAGCTCGCCACTGAAGCTTTCTTT	CASSLDQLATEAFF
TRBD2	TRBV14	-	TRBJ2-7	16	TGTGCCAGCAGCCGACCTTTAGCGGGAGGGTTCTACGAGCAGTACTTC	CASSRPLAGGFYEQYF
TRBD2	TRBV20-1	-	TRBJ2-1	15	TGCAGTGCTAAAGCGGGAGCCAGCTCCTACAATGAGCAGTTCTTC	CSAKAGASSYNEQFF
-	TRBV6-1	many	TRBJ2-2	15	TGTGCCAGCAGTACAAGGGGGGAGCCCCCCGGGGAGCTGTTTTTT	CASSTRGEPPGELFF
-	TRBV19	-	TRBJ1-1	17	TGTGCCAGTAGTACCCAGCGGGCGGGGACGTCGAACACTGAAGCTTTCTTT	CASSTQRAGTSNTEAFF
-	TRBV4-2	-	TRBJ2-1	16	TGTGCCAGCAGCTTAGTCCGGGACTGGAGCACGAATGAGCAGTTCTTC	CASSLVRDWSTNEQFF
TRBD2	TRBV7-6	few	TRBJ2-3	13	TGTGCCAGCAGCAGCGGGGTTTTAGATACGCAGTATTTT	CASSSGVLDTQYF
-	TRBV7-2	-	TRBJ2-5	16	TGTGCCAGCAGCTTAGCTGGGGGGGCGACGCAAGAGACCCAGTACTTC	CASSLAGGATQETQYF
-	TRBV2	-	TRBJ1-5	16	TGTGCCAGCGTTCGTGAGAAACTCCAAGGTAATCAGCCCCAGCATTTT	CASVREKLQGNQPQHF
-	TRBV11-1	-	TRBJ1-2	13	TGTGCCAGCAGCCCTCACCGTGATGCTGGCTACACCTTC	CASSPHRDAGYTF
-	TRBV5-1	-	TRBJ2-7	16	TGCGCCAGCAGCTTGGCGCAGGGACTTAGCTCCTACGAGCAGTACTTC	CASSLAQGLSSYEQYF
-	TRBV29-1	few	TRBJ2-3	13	TGCAGCGTTTCTGTAGTTAGGACAGATACGCAGTATTTT	CSVSVVRTDTQYF